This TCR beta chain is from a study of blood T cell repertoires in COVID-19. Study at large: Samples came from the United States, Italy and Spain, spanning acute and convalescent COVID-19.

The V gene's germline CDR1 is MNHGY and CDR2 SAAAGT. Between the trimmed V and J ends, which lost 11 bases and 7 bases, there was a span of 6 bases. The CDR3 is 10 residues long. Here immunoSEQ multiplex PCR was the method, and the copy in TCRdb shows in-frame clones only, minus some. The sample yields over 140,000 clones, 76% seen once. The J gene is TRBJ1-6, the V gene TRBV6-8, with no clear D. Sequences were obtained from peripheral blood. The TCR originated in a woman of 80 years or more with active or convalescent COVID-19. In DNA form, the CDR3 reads TGTGCCGGCCAAAATTCACCCCTCCACTTT. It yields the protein CAGQNSPLHF.